These T cell receptor beta chains were read from a single sample in a study of blood T cell repertoires in COVID-19. Sequencing was performed with immunoSEQ multiplex PCR; in TCRdb, only in-frame clones are kept and a portion is missing. This repertoire shows approximately 63,000 clones, roughly 91% found once; its top ten account for roughly 9%. The sample taken for sequencing was peripheral blood. Receptors originate from a human donor in a cohort sampled during active COVID-19. The CDR3 runs from the conserved cysteine through the conserved F or W. A D gene is named only where the DNA matches it firmly.

v_call	j_call	d_call	cdr3_aa	cdr3_nt
TRBV4-1	TRBJ2-7	-	CASSPGWPVTTTYEQYF	TGCGCCAGCAGCCCAGGCTGGCCGGTGACTACGACCTACGAGCAGTACTTC
TRBV25-1	TRBJ2-5	-	CASSEQGSVGETQYF	TGTGCCAGCAGTGAACAGGGATCGGTTGGGGAGACCCAGTACTTC
TRBV28	TRBJ2-6	-	CASSLAQSSGANVLTF	TGTGCCAGCAGTTTAGCGCAGAGCTCTGGGGCCAACGTCTTGACTTTC
TRBV5-3	TRBJ2-5	TRBD2	CARSWGGTQETQYF	TGTGCCAGAAGCTGGGGGGGGACCCAAGAGACCCAGTACTTC
TRBV7-9	TRBJ2-3	-	CASSAFGTKYSTDTQYF	TGTGCCAGCAGCGCCTTCGGGACAAAGTATTCCACAGATACGCAGTATTTT
TRBV29-1	TRBJ2-2	TRBD2	CSVGSAGAHGELFF	TGCAGCGTTGGATCAGCGGGGGCGCACGGGGAGCTGTTTTTT
TRBV5-1	TRBJ2-7	-	CASSLGAGPYEQYF	TGCGCCAGCAGCTTGGGGGCGGGCCCCTACGAGCAGTACTTC
TRBV9	TRBJ1-6	-	CASSVGRQRNSPLHF	TGTGCCAGCAGCGTAGGTCGACAGAGGAATTCACCCCTCCACTTT
TRBV7-6	TRBJ1-2	-	CASSLSALEGGSGGYTF	TGTGCCAGCAGCTTATCTGCCCTTGAAGGGGGTAGCGGGGGCTACACCTTC
TRBV7-3	TRBJ2-3	TRBD2	CASSAGGSLSTDTQYF	TGTGCCAGCTCGGCGGGGGGCTCCCTTAGCACAGATACGCAGTATTTT
TRBV3-1/TRBV3-2	TRBJ2-5	-	CASSQDRWTQYF	TGTGCCAGCAGCCAAGATCGGTGGACCCAGTACTTC